This record covers a single T cell receptor (beta chain). Its antigen is currently not known. No qualities accompany the bases; no much larger clone lies one base away. For this chain, trimming is 6 bases at the V end and 1 base at the J end, and the number of junction bases without a gene match is 6. The CDR3 covers 15 residues, taking in both the cysteine and the phenylalanine. The DNA shown is the 45-base CDR3, in frame from base 1. According to the germline V gene, CDR1 reads WSHSY and CDR2 reads SAAADI. TCRbeta CDR3 regions were amplified from genomic DNA by means of the immunoSEQ Assay, a bias-controlled multiplex PCR. In the paper's pipeline: The number of nucleated cells in each sample was estimated from the amplification of reference gene primers within the assay. To quantify the absolute abundance of each unique TCRbeta CDR3 rearrangement, sequence reads were collapsed and filtered. For each sample, productive Simpson clonality was calculated by taking the square root of Simpson's diversity index across productive rearrangements. Here the immuneACCESS table is served through TCRdb, limited to in-frame sequences with V and J called. Missing clones are a known gap in these copies; in checked studies unresolved V genes cover under half, and the rest lacks a known reason. V, J and clone size are taken as reported in that table, and D and trimming were inferred from the DNA itself. The sample yields under 200,000 clones; 60% to 80% were counted once. The top ten hold 2.5% to 3.5% of the sample.

The data stem from a study of blood T cell repertoires in COVID-19 (dated by TCRdb to about 2020). With regard to the full study: The collaborator samples originated in the United States, Italy and Spain and spanned the acute and convalescent phases of COVID-19. Subjects who had been exposed to COVID-19, were actively infected with it, or had recovered from it provided the deeply sampled blood TCRbeta repertoires that made up the dataset. The samples were drawn from two sources: the first 160 participants of the ongoing ImmuneRACE study, and 1,254 subjects contributed by 6 global collaborators. The prospective study material was composed of cDNA or gDNA derived from T cells, B-cell-depleted T cells, or PBMCs. A de-identified subject ID, COVID-19 status, age in years and sex were almost always included in the sample metadata. Where available, HLA class I and class II types were taken from metadata supplied by the sample provider and were not determined by assay-based typing. The repertoires were released in a freely available public database intended as a resource for research on the immune response to SARS-CoV-2. Beyond this particular receptor, the publication reports: Clinical and demographic metadata were provided uncurated, with the amount varying by source and participant.

Collaborating institutions collected whole blood in K2EDTA tubes following their own protocols. For TCRbeta analysis, collaborators shipped samples in one of three forms: frozen whole blood, isolated PBMCs, or DNA extracted from either of those sample types. Sample: peripheral blood. The chain joins TRBV10-2 to TRBJ1-1; the central 9 bases match TRBD1. The receptor was isolated from a man in his sixties or seventies with acute or convalescent COVID-19. The bases are TGCGCCAGCAGGCTCGGGACAGGGACGAACACTGAAGCTTTCTTT. It codes for CASRLGTGTNTEAFF.